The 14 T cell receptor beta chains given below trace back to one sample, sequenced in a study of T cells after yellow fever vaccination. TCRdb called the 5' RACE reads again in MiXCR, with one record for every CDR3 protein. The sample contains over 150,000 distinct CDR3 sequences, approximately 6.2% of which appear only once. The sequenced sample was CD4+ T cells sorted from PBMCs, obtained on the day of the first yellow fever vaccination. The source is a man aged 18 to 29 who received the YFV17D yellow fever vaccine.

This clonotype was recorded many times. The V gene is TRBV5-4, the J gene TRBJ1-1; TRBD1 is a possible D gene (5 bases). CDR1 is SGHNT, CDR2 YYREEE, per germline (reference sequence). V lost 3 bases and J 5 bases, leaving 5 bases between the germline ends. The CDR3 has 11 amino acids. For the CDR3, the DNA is TGTGCCAGCAGCTACAGGACTGAAGCTTTCTTT. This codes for CASSYRTEAFF.

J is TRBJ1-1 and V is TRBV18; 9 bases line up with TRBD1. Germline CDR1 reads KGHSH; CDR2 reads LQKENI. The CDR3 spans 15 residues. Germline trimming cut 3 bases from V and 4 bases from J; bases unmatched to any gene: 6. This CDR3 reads CASSPGTGTITEAFF. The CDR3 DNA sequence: TGTGCCAGCTCACCTGGGACAGGGACAATCACTGAAGCTTTCTTT. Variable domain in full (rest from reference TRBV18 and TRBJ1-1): NAGVMQNPRHLVRRRGQEARLRCSPMKGHSHVYWYRQLPEEGLKFMVYLQKENIIDESGMPKERFSAEFPKEGPSILRIQQVVRGDSAAYFCASSPGTGTITEAFFGQGTRLTVV.

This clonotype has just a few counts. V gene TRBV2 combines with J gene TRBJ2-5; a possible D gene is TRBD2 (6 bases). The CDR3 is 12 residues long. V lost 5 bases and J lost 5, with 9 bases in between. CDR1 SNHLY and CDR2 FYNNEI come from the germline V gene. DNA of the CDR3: TGTGCCAGCAGTACGGAGGGGGAGACCCAGTACTTC. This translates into CASSTEGETQYF. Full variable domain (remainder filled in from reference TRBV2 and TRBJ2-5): EPEVTQTPSHQVTQMGQEVILRCVPISNHLYFYWYRQILGQKVEFLVSFYNNEISEKSEIFDDQFSVERPDGSNFTLKIRSTKLEDSAMYFCASSTEGETQYFGPGTRLLVL.

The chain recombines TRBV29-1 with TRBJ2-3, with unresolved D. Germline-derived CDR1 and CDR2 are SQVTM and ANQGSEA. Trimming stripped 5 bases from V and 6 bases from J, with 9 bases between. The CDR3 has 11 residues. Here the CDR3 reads CSVHLGDTQYF. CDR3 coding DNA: TGCAGCGTTCATCTAGGTGATACGCAGTATTTT.

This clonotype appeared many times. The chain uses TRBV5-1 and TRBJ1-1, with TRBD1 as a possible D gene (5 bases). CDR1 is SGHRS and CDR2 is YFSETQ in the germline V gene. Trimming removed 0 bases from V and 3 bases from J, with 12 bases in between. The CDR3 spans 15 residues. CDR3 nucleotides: TGCGCCAGCAGCTTGGTTTTAGGGGCGGACACTGAAGCTTTCTTT. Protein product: CASSLVLGADTEAFF.

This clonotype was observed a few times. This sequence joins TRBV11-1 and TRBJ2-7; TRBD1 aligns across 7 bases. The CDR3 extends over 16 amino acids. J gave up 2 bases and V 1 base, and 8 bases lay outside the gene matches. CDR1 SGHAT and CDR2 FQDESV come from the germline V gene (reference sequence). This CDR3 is CASSLETGAFPYEQYF. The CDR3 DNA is TGTGCCAGCAGCTTAGAAACAGGGGCCTTTCCCTACGAGCAGTACTTC. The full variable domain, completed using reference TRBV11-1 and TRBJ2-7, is EAEVAQSPRYKITEKSQAVAFWCDPISGHATLYWYRQILGQGPELLVQFQDESVVDDSQLPKDRFSAERLKGVDSTLKIQPAELGDSAMYLCASSLETGAFPYEQYFGPGTRLTVT.

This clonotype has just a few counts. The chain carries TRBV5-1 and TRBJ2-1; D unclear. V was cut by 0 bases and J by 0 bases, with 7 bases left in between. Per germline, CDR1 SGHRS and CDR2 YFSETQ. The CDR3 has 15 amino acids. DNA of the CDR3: TGCGCCAGCAGCTTGGAGGTAAGCTCCTACAATGAGCAGTTCTTC. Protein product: CASSLEVSSYNEQFF.

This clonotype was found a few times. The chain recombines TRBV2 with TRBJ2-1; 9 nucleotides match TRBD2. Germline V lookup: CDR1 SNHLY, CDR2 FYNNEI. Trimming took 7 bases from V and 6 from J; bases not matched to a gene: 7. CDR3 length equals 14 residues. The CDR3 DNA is TGTGCCAGCAATCTAGCGGGGACGGGCAATGAGCAGTTCTTC. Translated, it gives CASNLAGTGNEQFF.

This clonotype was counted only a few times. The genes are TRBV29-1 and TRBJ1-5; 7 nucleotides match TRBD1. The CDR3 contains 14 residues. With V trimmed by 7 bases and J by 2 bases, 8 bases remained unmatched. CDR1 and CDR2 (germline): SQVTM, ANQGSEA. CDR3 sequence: CSASVGTGNQPQHF. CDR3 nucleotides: TGCAGCGCCTCAGTAGGGACAGGCAATCAGCCCCAGCATTTT.

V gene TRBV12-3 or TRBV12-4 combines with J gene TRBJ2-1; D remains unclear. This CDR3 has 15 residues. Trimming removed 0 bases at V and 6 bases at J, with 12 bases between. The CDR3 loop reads CASSLALGFLNEQFF. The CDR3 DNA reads TGTGCCAGCAGTTTAGCGCTTGGATTCCTCAATGAGCAGTTCTTC.

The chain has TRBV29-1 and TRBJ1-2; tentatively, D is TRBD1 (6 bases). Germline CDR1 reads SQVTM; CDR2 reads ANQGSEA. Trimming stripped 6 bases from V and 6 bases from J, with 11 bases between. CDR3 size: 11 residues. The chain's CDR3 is CSVTQGHGYTF. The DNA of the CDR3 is TGCAGCGTGACACAGGGTCATGGCTACACCTTC.

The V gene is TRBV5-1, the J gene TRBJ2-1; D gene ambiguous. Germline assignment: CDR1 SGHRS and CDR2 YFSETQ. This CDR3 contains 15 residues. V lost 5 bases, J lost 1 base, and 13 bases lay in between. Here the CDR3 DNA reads TGCGCCAGCAGTTCCACGGTGGGTTCCTACAATGAGCAGTTCTTC. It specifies CASSSTVGSYNEQFF. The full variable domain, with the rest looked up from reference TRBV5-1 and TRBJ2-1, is KAGVTQTPRYLIKTRGQQVTLSCSPISGHRSVSWYQQTPGQGLQFLFEYFSETQRNKGNFPGRFSGRQFSNSRSEMNVSTLELGDSALYLCASSSTVGSYNEQFFGPGTRLTVL.

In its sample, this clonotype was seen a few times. The chain's CDR3 is CASSPLGGQNTGELFF. CDR3 DNA: TGTGCCAGTAGTCCCCTCGGGGGCCAGAACACCGGGGAGCTGTTTTTT. The rearrangement joins TRBV19 to TRBJ2-2, with D perhaps TRBD1 or TRBD2 (6 bases each). Trimming shortened V by 5 bases and J by 1 base, and 14 bases separated the two germline ends. In germline, CDR1 is LNHDA, CDR2 SQIVND (reference sequence). The CDR3 covers 16 residues. Looking up the rest from reference TRBV19 and TRBJ2-2 gives the full variable domain: DGGITQSPKYLFRKEGQNVTLSCEQNLNHDAMYWYRQDPGQGLRLIYYSQIVNDFQKGDIAEGYSVSREKKESFPLTVTSAQKNPTAFYLCASSPLGGQNTGELFFGEGSRLTVL.

CDR3 nucleotides: TGTGCCACCAGCAGAGATCCCTACGGGGCGGCCTACAATGAGCAGTTCTTC. This translates into CATSRDPYGAAYNEQFF. This rearrangement joins TRBV15 to TRBJ2-1; tentatively, D is TRBD1 or TRBD2 (5 bases each). V gave up 0 bases and J gave up 2 bases, with 14 bases separating them. The CDR3 is 17 residues long. CDR1 and CDR2 (germline): LNHNV, YYDKDF (reference sequence).